The clone carrying this T cell receptor (beta chain) has a single count. Participant ages covered about 18 to 100 years across 20 to 25 US areas. Participant-given clinical history determined each cohort assignment. CDR3 length: 19 amino acids. Authors' data handling: Nucleated cell counts were estimated from reference gene primer amplification. This table comes from immunoSEQ multiplex PCR, and its TCRdb copy is limited to in-frame clones, with some not included. That table furnishes V, J and clone size, whereas the DNA furnished D and trimming. The table lists 300,000 to 450,000 clones, more than 75% of them singletons. This entry belongs to a study of blood T cell repertoires in COVID-19. Study information: The United States, Italy and Spain supplied acute and convalescent COVID-19 samples.

The rearrangement joins TRBV1 to TRBJ1-5; the D call in the table, TRBD1, was not verified against the DNA. TRBV1 is a pseudogene. The source of this sequence is a woman between 25 and 40 years old who had recovered from COVID-19. Sequences were obtained from PBMCs or T cells enriched from blood (not recorded which). The chain's CDR3 is CTSSHPGQGEPGRNQPQHF. The CDR3 coding sequence is TGCACCAGCAGCCATCCTGGACAGGGAGAGCCTGGGAGAAATCAGCCCCAGCATTTT.